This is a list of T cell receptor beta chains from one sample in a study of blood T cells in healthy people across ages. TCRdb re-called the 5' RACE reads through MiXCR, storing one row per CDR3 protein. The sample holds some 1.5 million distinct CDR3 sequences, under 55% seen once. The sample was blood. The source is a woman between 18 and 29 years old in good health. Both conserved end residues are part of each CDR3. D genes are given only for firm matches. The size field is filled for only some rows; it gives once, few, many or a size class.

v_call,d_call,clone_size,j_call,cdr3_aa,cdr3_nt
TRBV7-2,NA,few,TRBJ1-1,CASSLYQVRTEAFF,TGTGCCAGCAGCTTGTACCAGGTTCGCACTGAAGCTTTCTTT
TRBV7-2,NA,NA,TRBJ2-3,CASSTKAEVTQYF,TGTGCCAGCAGCACAAAGGCGGAGGTTACGCAGTATTTT
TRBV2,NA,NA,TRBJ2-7,CASSDTLSYEQYF,TGTGCCAGCAGCGACACGCTCTCCTACGAGCAGTACTTC
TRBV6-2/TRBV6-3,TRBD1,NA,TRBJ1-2,CASTPGQRFHGYTF,TGTGCCAGCACCCCGGGACAGCGGTTTCATGGCTACACCTTC
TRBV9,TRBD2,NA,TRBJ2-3,CASSTRVAGETDTQYF,TGTGCCAGCAGCACCCGGGTAGCGGGAGAGACAGATACGCAGTATTTT
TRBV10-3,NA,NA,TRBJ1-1,CAISEARVEAFF,TGTGCCATCAGTGAGGCACGGGTTGAAGCTTTCTTT
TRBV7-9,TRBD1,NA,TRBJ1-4,CASSHPGQTSEKLFF,TGTGCCAGCAGTCATCCGGGACAGACTAGTGAAAAACTGTTTTTT
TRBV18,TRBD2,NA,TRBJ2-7,CASSPYSGEDLRGQYF,TGTGCCAGCTCACCCTATAGCGGGGAGGATTTACGAGGGCAGTACTTC
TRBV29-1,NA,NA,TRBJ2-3,CSVEVPAESTDTQYF,TGCAGCGTTGAGGTCCCAGCGGAAAGCACAGATACGCAGTATTTT
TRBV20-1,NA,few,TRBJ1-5,CSARRVGSANSNQPQHF,TGCAGTGCTAGGCGGGTGGGGTCCGCAAACAGCAATCAGCCCCAGCATTTT
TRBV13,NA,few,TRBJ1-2,CASSLVQENYGYTF,TGTGCCAGCAGCTTAGTGCAGGAGAACTATGGCTACACCTTC
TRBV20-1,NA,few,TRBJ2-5,CSARVLETQYF,TGCAGTGCTAGAGTGTTAGAGACCCAGTACTTC
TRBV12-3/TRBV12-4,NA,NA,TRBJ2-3,CASRLSGVPDTQYF,TGTGCCAGCAGGCTGTCTGGGGTCCCAGATACGCAGTATTTT
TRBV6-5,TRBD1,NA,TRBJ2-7,CASSSQGDYEQYF,TGTGCCAGCAGTTCCCAGGGGGACTACGAGCAGTACTTC
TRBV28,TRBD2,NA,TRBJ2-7,CASRGGYNEQYF,TGTGCCAGCAGGGGGGGGTACAATGAGCAGTACTTC
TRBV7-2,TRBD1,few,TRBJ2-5,CASSPRGPRETQYF,TGTGCCAGCAGCCCCAGGGGGCCGAGAGAGACCCAGTACTTC
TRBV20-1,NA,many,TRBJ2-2,CSAPHQPGELFF,TGCAGTGCCCCTCACCAACCCGGGGAGCTGTTTTTT
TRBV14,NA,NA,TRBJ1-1,CASSQDYLYTEAFF,TGTGCCAGCAGCCAAGATTACCTTTACACTGAAGCTTTCTTT
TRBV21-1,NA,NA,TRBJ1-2,CASSRVGVLDGYTF,TGTGCCAGCAGCCGGGTGGGGGTGCTTGATGGCTACACCTTC
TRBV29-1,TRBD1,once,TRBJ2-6,CSVAGQGPWEANVLTF,TGCAGCGTTGCCGGACAGGGGCCGTGGGAGGCCAACGTCCTGACTTTC
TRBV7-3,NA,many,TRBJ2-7,CASSLLADSYEQYF,TGTGCCAGCAGCTTATTAGCGGACAGCTACGAGCAGTACTTC
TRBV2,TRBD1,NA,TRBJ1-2,CASSEEGQIFYGYTF,TGTGCCAGCAGTGAAGAGGGACAGATATTCTATGGCTACACCTTC
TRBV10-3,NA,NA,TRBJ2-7,CAISGGPGSYEQYF,TGTGCCATCAGTGGGGGGCCGGGTTCCTACGAGCAGTACTTC
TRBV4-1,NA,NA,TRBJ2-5,CASSRSRAGNIETQYF,TGCGCCAGCAGCCGCTCCCGAGCAGGGAACATTGAGACCCAGTACTTC
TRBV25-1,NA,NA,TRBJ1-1,CASEDGLNTEAFF,TGTGCCAGCGAGGACGGTCTGAACACTGAAGCTTTCTTT
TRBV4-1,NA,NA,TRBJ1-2,CASSHTAANYGYTF,TGCGCCAGCAGCCATACCGCGGCTAACTATGGCTACACCTTC
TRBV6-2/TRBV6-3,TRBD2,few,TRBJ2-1,CASTNGLAGGEQFF,TGTGCCAGCACCAACGGACTAGCGGGGGGTGAGCAGTTCTTC
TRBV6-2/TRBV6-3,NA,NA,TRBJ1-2,CASRPGRFTLNYGYTF,TGTGCCAGCAGACCGGGACGTTTTACACTCAACTATGGCTACACCTTC